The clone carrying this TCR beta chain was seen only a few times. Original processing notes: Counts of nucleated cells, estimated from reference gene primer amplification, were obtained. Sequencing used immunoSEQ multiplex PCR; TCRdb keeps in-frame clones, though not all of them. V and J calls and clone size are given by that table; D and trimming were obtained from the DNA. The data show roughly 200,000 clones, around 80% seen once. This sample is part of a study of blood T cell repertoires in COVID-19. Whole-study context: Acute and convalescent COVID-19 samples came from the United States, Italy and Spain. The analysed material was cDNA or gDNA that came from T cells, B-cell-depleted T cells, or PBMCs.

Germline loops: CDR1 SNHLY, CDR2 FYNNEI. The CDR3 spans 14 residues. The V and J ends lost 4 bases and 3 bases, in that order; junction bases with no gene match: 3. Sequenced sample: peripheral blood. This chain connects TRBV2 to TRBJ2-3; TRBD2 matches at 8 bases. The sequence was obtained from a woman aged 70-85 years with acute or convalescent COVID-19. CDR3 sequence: CASSAASGTDTQYF. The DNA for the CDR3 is TGTGCCAGCAGTGCGGCTAGCGGGACAGATACGCAGTATTTT.